This T cell receptor (beta chain) derives from a study of T cell responses to AZD1222 COVID-19 vaccine. Overall study findings and caveats: Increased Spike-specific TCR breadth and depth were observed after two AZD1222 doses.

This CDR3 comprises 14 residues. The V gene lost 5 bases and the J gene lost 4 bases, with 14 bases spanning the gap. Per germline, CDR1 SGHVS and CDR2 FQNEAQ. The assay was immunoSEQ multiplex PCR, and TCRdb's table has in-frame clones only and misses some. This sample carries 140,000 or so clones, 88% of them seen once, and the ten largest clones take about 5%. With respect to this clone: Antigen specificity is unknown.

This TCR came from an adult who received the MenACWY meningococcal vaccine as a control. The rearrangement joins TRBV7-8 to TRBJ1-2; D uncertain. Source: peripheral blood, taken 28 days after the second dose of the MenACWY control vaccine. CDR3 residues: CASSPRRAAYGYTF. CDR3 DNA: TGTGCCAGCAGCCCCAGGAGAGCAGCCTATGGCTACACCTTC.